Following are 26 T cell receptor beta chains from one sample sequenced in a study of T cell repertoires in cytomegalovirus infection. TCRdb re-called the reads with MiXCR, one entry per CDR3 protein. The repertoire holds roughly 230,000 distinct CDR3 sequences, with 15% to 20% as singletons. The sample comprised CD8+ T cells from PBMCs. These receptors all come from a human donor in good health (CMV status not recorded). Some clones in this sample may be carry-over from other donors' samples.

This chain connects TRBV12-3 or TRBV12-4 to TRBJ1-1, with D unresolved. Trimming shortened V by 5 bases and J by 6 bases, and 7 bases separated the two germline ends. The CDR3 extends over 11 amino acids. CDR3 sequence: CASSASAEAFF. In nucleotides, the CDR3 is TGTGCCAGCAGTGCCAGCGCTGAAGCTTTCTTT.

This clonotype was picked up many times. The rearrangement joins TRBV7-6 to TRBJ1-4, with D unresolved. Looked up from germline, CDR1 is SGHVS and CDR2 is FNYEAQ. The CDR3 covers 13 residues. With 6 bases removed from V and 0 bases from J, the gap between germline ends came to 5 bases. The CDR3 spells CASSQTTNEKLFF. As DNA, the CDR3 is TGTGCCAGCAGTCAGACAACTAATGAAAAACTGTTTTTT. The variable domain in full, with the rest retrieved from reference TRBV7-6 and TRBJ1-4, is GAGVSQSPRYKVTKRGQDVALRCDPISGHVSLYWYRQALGQGPEFLTYFNYEAQQDKSGLPNDRFSAERPEGSISTLTIQRTEQRDSAMYRCASSQTTNEKLFFGSGTQLSVL.

This clonotype was seen ten or more times. V usage is TRBV28 and J usage is TRBJ1-2; 8 nucleotides align to TRBD1. Germline-derived CDR1 and CDR2 are MDHEN and SYDVKM. The CDR3 totals 18 residues. J gave up 4 bases and V 2 bases, and 15 bases lay outside the gene matches. The CDR3 here is CASSLLMGQDLMGYGYTF. The CDR3 bases are TGTGCCAGCAGTTTACTAATGGGACAGGACCTCATGGGCTATGGCTACACCTTC.

CDR3 DNA sequence: TGTGCCAGCAGCTTCGGGACAGGGAGATACGAGCAGTACTTC. It translates to CASSFGTGRYEQYF. The gene calls are TRBV11-2 and TRBJ2-7, with TRBD1 identical over 9 bases. Germline V lookup: CDR1 SGHAT, CDR2 FQNNGV. V was clipped by 3 bases and J by 4 bases; unmatched bases: 4. The length of the CDR3 is 14 residues.

The CDR3 here is CSARPDSRAYNEQFF. The CDR3 nucleotides are TGCAGTGCTAGACCGGACAGTAGAGCCTACAATGAGCAGTTCTTC. This chain joins TRBV20-1 and TRBJ2-1; possible D gene TRBD1, 6 bases. The CDR3 has 15 amino acids. Germline CDR1 is DFQATT and CDR2 is SNEGSKA (reference sequence). Trimming removed 2 bases at V and 2 bases at J, with 13 bases between.

Comments on this clonotype: This may come from a read error, since a much larger clone is one base off. The chain uses TRBV15 and TRBJ2-7; TRBD1 matches 7 bases. Per germline, CDR1 LNHNV and CDR2 YYDKDF (reference sequence). After removal of 10 bases from V and 7 bases from J, the junction contained 13 bases not matched to a gene. The CDR3 is 13 amino acids. CDR3 region: CAIGTGEDLEQYF. The CDR3 region has the DNA TGTGCCATCGGCACAGGGGAAGACTTGGAGCAGTACTTC.

Ten or more counts support this clonotype. The chain recombines TRBV7-9 with TRBJ2-3; TRBD2 matches 13 bases. Germline V lookup: CDR1 SEHNR, CDR2 FQNEAQ (reference sequence). Unmatched junction bases numbered 14, after V lost 4 bases and J lost 1 base. This CDR3 is 20 amino acids long. CDR3 sequence: CASSSTTSGGPKGRTDTQYF. CDR3 DNA: TGTGCCAGCAGCTCGACGACTAGCGGGGGGCCAAAGGGCCGCACAGATACGCAGTATTTT.

This clonotype came up many times. The genes are TRBV7-2 and TRBJ1-5; tentative D call: TRBD1 (6 bases). This CDR3 has 18 residues. In germline, CDR1 is SGHTA, CDR2 FQGNSA. V was clipped by 1 base and J by 3 bases, with 19 bases between them. CDR3 amino acids: CASSLGTSTGGFNQPQHF. The CDR3 nucleotides read TGTGCCAGCAGCTTAGGTACCTCGACAGGCGGCTTCAATCAGCCCCAGCATTTT. The entire variable domain, with the rest obtained from reference TRBV7-2 and TRBJ1-5, is as follows: GAGVSQSPSNKVTEKGKDVELRCDPISGHTALYWYRQSLGQGLEFLIYFQGNSAPDKSGLPSDRFSAERTGGSVSTLTIQRTQQEDSAVYLCASSLGTSTGGFNQPQHFGDGTRLSIL.

In its sample, this clonotype was seen many times. V and J are TRBV7-8 and TRBJ2-3; a weak D match, TRBD1 (6 bases). V lost 5 bases to trimming and J lost 6 bases, with 15 bases between them. The CDR3 runs to 14 residues. In germline, CDR1 is SGHVS, CDR2 FQNEAQ. The CDR3: CASSPAQGKDTQYF. DNA of the CDR3: TGTGCCAGCAGCCCAGCGCAGGGGAAGGATACGCAGTATTTT.

The V call is TRBV7-4, the J call TRBJ1-5, with D unclear. Germline loops: CDR1 SGHVT, CDR2 SQSDAQ. CDR3 length: 15 amino acids. The V gene lost 1 base and the J gene lost 2 bases, with 9 bases spanning the gap. In DNA form, the CDR3 reads TGTGCCAGCAGCTTAGATGGGCAGGGCAATCAGCCCCAGCATTTT. Translated: CASSLDGQGNQPQHF.

This clonotype showed up many times. V gene TRBV7-8 combines with J gene TRBJ2-1; 7 bases line up with TRBD2. The CDR3 loop spans 14 amino acids. Germline loops: CDR1 SGHVS, CDR2 FQNEAQ. The trim removed 4 bases at V and 8 bases at J, leaving 8 bases unmatched. CDR3 sequence reads: CASSWGLPGDEQFF. The CDR3 nucleotides are TGTGCCAGCAGCTGGGGACTACCGGGGGATGAGCAGTTCTTC.

V is TRBV14 and J is TRBJ2-7; 8 positions match TRBD2. CDR1 is SGHDN, CDR2 FVKESK, per germline. The CDR3 is 16 amino acids. The V and J ends lost 1 base and 7 bases, in that order; junction bases with no gene match: 12. CDR3 protein: CASSQGAGVSGGEQYF. The CDR3 DNA is TGTGCCAGCAGCCAAGGAGCCGGGGTTTCGGGGGGGGAGCAGTACTTC.

This clonotype was counted ten times or more. The chain employs TRBV7-9 and TRBJ2-7, with D possibly being TRBD1 (5 bases). Trimming left V 4 bases short and J 0 bases short, with 10 bases between. The CDR3 is made up of 14 amino acids. Per germline, CDR1 SEHNR and CDR2 FQNEAQ (reference sequence). The CDR3: CASSSDITSYEQYF. CDR3 sequence (DNA): TGTGCCAGCAGCTCGGACATAACCTCCTACGAGCAGTACTTC.

This clonotype was detected a few times. V is TRBV6-2 or TRBV6-3 and J is TRBJ2-1, with TRBD1 identical over 10 bases. V lost 0 bases to trimming and J lost 2 bases; unmatched junction nucleotides: 7. Per germline, CDR1 MNHEY and CDR2 SVGEGT. The CDR3 length is 18 residues. This chain's CDR3 is CASSYSAGQGGTYNEQFF. Here the CDR3 DNA reads TGTGCCAGCAGTTACTCAGCAGGACAGGGGGGTACCTACAATGAGCAGTTCTTC.

This sequence joins TRBV27 and TRBJ2-1, with a tentative D call TRBD1 (6 bases). The CDR3 is 16 residues long. CDR1 and CDR2 from the germline V gene are MNHEY and SMNVEV (reference sequence). The germline V and J ends were trimmed by 6 bases and 0 bases, with 15 bases remaining between them. This CDR3 reads CASRGIGQFSYNEQFF. CDR3 DNA sequence: TGTGCCAGCAGAGGCATCGGACAGTTCTCCTACAATGAGCAGTTCTTC.

The chain joins TRBV4-3 to TRBJ1-1, with 10 bases matching TRBD1. CDR1 LGHNA and CDR2 YSLEER come from the germline V gene. J lost 3 bases, V lost 0 bases, and 4 bases had no gene match. This CDR3 has 16 amino acids. The CDR3 is CASSQESGTGDTEAFF. In nucleotides, the CDR3 is TGCGCCAGCAGCCAAGAAAGCGGGACAGGGGACACTGAAGCTTTCTTT.

This clonotype has at least ten counts. This sequence joins TRBV6-5 and TRBJ2-2; no firm D call. In germline, CDR1 is MNHEY, CDR2 SVGAGI. Between the trimmed V and J ends, which lost 2 bases and 1 base, there was a span of 5 bases. There are 14 residues in the CDR3. The CDR3 bases are TGTGCCAGCAGTTACGGTTTGAACACCGGGGAGCTGTTTTTT. Amino acids: CASSYGLNTGELFF.

V usage is TRBV6-2 or TRBV6-3 and J usage is TRBJ2-6; D remains ambiguous. This CDR3 is built from 12 residues. The V end lost 10 bases, the J end lost 0 bases, and 4 bases lay between the germline ends. The germline V gene encodes CDR1 MNHEY and CDR2 SVGEGT. CDR3 protein: CANDSGANVLTF. The CDR3 coding sequence is TGTGCCAACGACTCTGGGGCCAACGTCCTGACTTTC.

Ten or more counts support this clonotype. The J gene is TRBJ2-4, the V gene TRBV7-2; tentatively, D is TRBD1 or TRBD2 (5 bases each). Germline V gene lookup returns CDR1 SGHTA and CDR2 FQGNSA. V dropped 2 bases and J dropped 0 bases, with 11 bases sitting between them. The length of the CDR3 is 16 residues. The CDR3 DNA reads as TGTGCCAGCAGCTTAACCGGGACGTTAGCCAAAAACATTCAGTACTTC. It encodes CASSLTGTLAKNIQYF. Filled out from reference TRBV7-2 and TRBJ2-4, the complete variable domain reads GAGVSQSPSNKVTEKGKDVELRCDPISGHTALYWYRQSLGQGLEFLIYFQGNSAPDKSGLPSDRFSAERTGGSVSTLTIQRTQQEDSAVYLCASSLTGTLAKNIQYFGAGTRLSVL.

This clonotype was seen a handful of times. This rearrangement joins TRBV23-1 to TRBJ2-2; the D call may be TRBD1 or TRBD2 (5 bases each). TRBV23-1 is known as an ORF, though its function is uncertain. The V end lost 4 bases, the J end lost 3 bases, and 18 bases lay between the germline ends. The CDR3 has 17 residues. In DNA, the CDR3 is TGCGCCAGCAGTCGAAGGGGCAGAGGGCCGGACACCGGGGAGCTGTTTTTT. Its protein product is CASSRRGRGPDTGELFF.

The chain combines TRBV4-2 with TRBJ1-5, with unresolved D. V dropped 3 bases and J dropped 0 bases, with 9 bases sitting between them. From germline, CDR1 is LGHNA and CDR2 YNFKEQ. This CDR3 comprises 15 residues. The CDR3 reads CASSQLQDSNQPQHF. CDR3 DNA: TGTGCCAGCAGCCAGCTCCAGGATAGCAATCAGCCCCAGCATTTT.

V gene TRBV4-3 combines with J gene TRBJ1-1; D might be TRBD1 (5 bases). The V gene lost 0 bases and the J gene lost 4 bases, with 12 bases spanning the gap. The CDR3 covers 15 residues. Germline V gene data show CDR1 as LGHNA and CDR2 as YSLEER. CDR3 in DNA: TGCGCCAGCAGCCAAGATCGGGGCGCGAGCACTGAAGCTTTCTTT. The encoded protein is CASSQDRGASTEAFF.

This clonotype was recorded a few times. As DNA, the CDR3 is TGTGCCAGCAGCTTCAGGGGGCTTTTATTCCACAATGAGCAGTTCTTC. Protein sequence: CASSFRGLLFHNEQFF. The chain has TRBV13 and TRBJ2-1; TRBD1 matches 8 bases. Germline V gene lookup returns CDR1 PRHDT and CDR2 FYEKMQ (reference sequence). V was pared by 3 bases and J by 5 bases, with 9 bases of the junction left unmatched. There are 16 residues in the CDR3.

This chain uses TRBV20-1 with TRBJ2-3, with 7 bases aligning to TRBD2. The CDR3 contains 15 residues. Germline CDR1 is DFQATT and CDR2 is SNEGSKA (reference sequence). V lost 5 bases, J lost 0 bases, and 8 bases stayed unmatched. Written as DNA, the CDR3 is TGCAGTGCTCGTGGACTAGTAGATAGCACAGATACGCAGTATTTT. Translated: CSARGLVDSTDTQYF.

In this sample, this clonotype turned up a few times. The chain employs TRBV12-3 or TRBV12-4 and TRBJ2-1; 12 bases fit TRBD2. V shed 6 bases, J shed 8 bases, and the junction held 20 bases outside the gene matches. This CDR3 comprises 19 residues. Here the CDR3 reads CASRVTASGGAGGTDEQFF. The CDR3 region has the DNA TGTGCCAGCAGAGTTACGGCTAGCGGGGGGGCGGGGGGAACGGATGAGCAGTTCTTC.

This clonotype has only a few counts. The gene calls are TRBV6-1 and TRBJ2-7; D gene ambiguous. Per the germline V gene, CDR1 is MNHNS and CDR2 is SASEGT. Trimming removed 2 bases at V and 5 bases at J, with 16 bases between. The CDR3 spans 15 residues. CDR3 residues: CASSEWPTRSNEQYF. In nucleotides, the CDR3 is TGTGCCAGCAGTGAATGGCCTACTCGTTCGAACGAGCAGTACTTC.